This passage covers 11 T cell receptor beta chains from one sample sequenced in a study of early T cells in non-severe SARS-CoV-2 infection. TCRdb used MiXCR to reprocess the 5' RACE reads, holding one entry per CDR3 protein. Here the sample spans about 46,000 distinct CDR3 sequences, more than 4.5% being singletons. Material: whole blood, obtained at baseline. The receptors stem from an adult who was a healthcare worker with PCR-confirmed SARS-CoV-2 infection or an uninfected control (not recorded which).

This clonotype showed up just a few times. The V and J genes are TRBV7-2 and TRBJ1-6, with no clear D. Germline lookup yields CDR1 SGHTA and CDR2 FQGNSA. V shed 1 base and J shed 10 bases, with 2 bases lying between them. This CDR3 region has 11 residues. The CDR3 spells CASSLESPLHF. The CDR3 region has the DNA TGTGCCAGCAGCTTAGAATCACCCCTCCACTTT.

This clonotype was counted at least ten times. The gene calls are TRBV6-8 and TRBJ2-7; possible D gene TRBD2, 5 bases. Germline CDR1 reads MNHGY; CDR2 reads SAAAGT. The CDR3 contains 11 residues. Trimming took 6 bases from V and 6 from J, leaving 9 bases between them. CDR3 sequence: CASSQTTEQYF. DNA for the CDR3: TGTGCCAGCAGCCAGACTACCGAGCAGTACTTC.

Many counts were recorded for this clonotype. The chain has TRBV20-1 and TRBJ1-5; 9 nucleotides align to TRBD1. The germline V gene has CDR1 DFQATT and CDR2 SNEGSKA (reference sequence). This CDR3 has 12 residues. The chain's CDR3 is CAGQGSNQPQHF. Here the CDR3 DNA reads TGCGCGGGACAGGGCTCTAATCAGCCCCAGCATTTT.

This clonotype was observed at least ten times. The chain joins TRBV7-6 to TRBJ2-4; 10 bases fit TRBD2. Germline CDR1 is SGHVS and CDR2 is FNYEAQ. The CDR3 extends over 20 amino acids. V dropped 1 base and J dropped 0; count of bases not matched to a gene: 12. CDR3 in DNA: TGTGCCAGCAGCTTAGGCGCCCTAGCGGGAGATGCCGGAGCCAAAAACATTCAGTACTTC. This encodes CASSLGALAGDAGAKNIQYF.

This clonotype was observed a handful of times. The chain recombines TRBV29-1 with TRBJ2-1, with TRBD2 matching 8 bases. V trimming: 0 bases; J trimming: 7 bases; junction bases outside the gene matches: 11. This CDR3 comprises 16 residues. Germline V gene sequence: CDR1 SQVTM, CDR2 ANQGSEA. This chain's CDR3 is CSVEEVVAGWENEQFF. In DNA, the CDR3 is TGCAGCGTTGAAGAGGTGGTAGCGGGATGGGAAAATGAGCAGTTCTTC.

This clonotype was counted ten times or more. The V and J genes are TRBV11-2 and TRBJ2-3, with 7 nucleotides matching TRBD2. The CDR3 is 15 residues long. V lost 1 base to trimming and J lost 2 bases; unmatched junction nucleotides: 3. Germline V gene sequence: CDR1 SGHAT, CDR2 FQNNGV. The CDR3 reads CASSLGTRITDTQYF. The CDR3, as DNA: TGTGCCAGCAGCTTAGGGACTAGAATCACAGATACGCAGTATTTT.

This clonotype was seen repeatedly, ten times or more. This rearrangement joins TRBV7-3 to TRBJ2-2, with 7 bases aligning to TRBD1. Trimming took 2 bases from V and 6 from J; bases not matched to a gene: 12. The CDR3 spans 17 residues. Per the germline V gene, CDR1 is SGHTA and CDR2 is FQGTGA. CDR3 sequence reads: CASSLADRATEAGELFF. The CDR3 region has the DNA TGTGCCAGCAGCTTAGCCGACAGGGCTACCGAGGCCGGGGAGCTGTTTTTT. Filled out from reference TRBV7-3 and TRBJ2-2, the complete variable domain reads GAGVSQTPSNKVTEKGKYVELRCDPISGHTALYWYRQSLGQGPEFLIYFQGTGAADDSGLPNDRFFAVRPEGSVSTLKIQRTERGDSAVYLCASSLADRATEAGELFFGEGSRLTVL.

This chain uses TRBV28 with TRBJ2-7; 9 bases map to TRBD1. Trimming cost V 3 bases and J 2 bases; bases outside gene matches: 8. The germline gives CDR1 MDHEN, CDR2 SYDVKM. The CDR3 is 16 residues long. CDR3 sequence reads: CASSFLGTGNPYEQYF. As DNA, the CDR3 is TGTGCCAGCAGTTTTCTTGGGACAGGGAACCCCTACGAGCAGTACTTC.

The chain employs TRBV27 and TRBJ1-6; D is possibly TRBD1 (5 bases). This CDR3 is built from 14 residues. The V end lost 4 bases, the J end lost 8 bases, and 12 bases lay between the germline ends. CDR1 and CDR2 (germline): MNHEY, SMNVEV (reference sequence). The CDR3 loop is CASSSVEGHSPLHF. The CDR3 coding sequence is TGTGCCAGCAGTTCAGTTGAGGGACATTCACCCCTCCACTTT.

In this sample, this clonotype turned up many times. The CDR3 coding sequence is TGTGCCAGCAGTGAAAGGGGGACAGGGGACAATGAGCAGTTCTTC. This translates into CASSERGTGDNEQFF. This sequence joins TRBV6-1 and TRBJ2-1, with 10 bases identical to TRBD1. The length of the CDR3 is 15 residues. Germline CDR1 MNHNS, CDR2 SASEGT. V lost 2 bases, J lost 5 bases, and 3 bases stayed unmatched.

Ten or more counts support this clonotype. The V gene is TRBV12-3 or TRBV12-4, the J gene TRBJ1-5; D unresolved. V lost 6 bases and J lost 4, with 10 bases in between. This CDR3 is 13 amino acids long. The CDR3 DNA sequence: TGTGCCAGCAGGAGACGGGATAATCAGCCCCAGCATTTT. Translation gives CASRRRDNQPQHF.